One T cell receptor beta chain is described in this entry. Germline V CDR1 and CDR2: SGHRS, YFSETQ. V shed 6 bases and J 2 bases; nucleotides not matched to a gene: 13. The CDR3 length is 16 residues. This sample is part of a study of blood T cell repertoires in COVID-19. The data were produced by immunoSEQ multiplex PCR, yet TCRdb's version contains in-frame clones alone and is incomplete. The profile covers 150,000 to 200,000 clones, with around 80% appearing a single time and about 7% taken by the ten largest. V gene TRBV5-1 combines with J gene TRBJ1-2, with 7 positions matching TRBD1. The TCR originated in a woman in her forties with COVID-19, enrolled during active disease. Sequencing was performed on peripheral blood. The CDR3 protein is CASTPGQVGPNYGYTF. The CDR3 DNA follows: TGCGCCAGCACCCCAGGACAGGTGGGGCCGAACTATGGCTACACCTTC.